This T cell receptor (beta chain) was sequenced during a study of T cells after yellow fever vaccination. Regarding the study as a whole: FACS-sorted repertoires could harbor abundant contaminating bulk-population clonotypes. The booster response re-showed most primary clones: more than 95% CD4, more than 70% CD8. On re-exposure, the response was weaker but peaked faster, at day 5 versus 15.

Germline assignment: CDR1 SGDLS and CDR2 YYNGEE. There are 16 residues in the CDR3. J lost 0 bases, V lost 0 bases, and 4 bases had no gene match. Universal primer sites and UMIs were introduced during 5'RACE template-switching synthesis of TCR cDNA. Each CDR3 protein is one row after TCRdb ran MiXCR on the 5' RACE reads. The data show around 250,000 distinct CDR3 sequences, roughly 7.2% seen once. Notes on this clonotype: What it binds is unknown.

The chain employs TRBV9 and TRBJ2-3; TRBD2 aligns across 7 bases. The TCR originated in a man younger than 45 who received the YFV17D yellow fever vaccine. The sequencing here drew on CD4+ T cells sorted from PBMCs, taken 15 days after the yellow fever booster vaccination. DNA of the CDR3: TGTGCCAGCAGCGTAGGCCTTAGCGGGAGCACAGATACGCAGTATTTT. It specifies CASSVGLSGSTDTQYF. The entire variable domain, with the rest obtained from reference TRBV9 and TRBJ2-3, is as follows: DSGVTQTPKHLITATGQRVTLRCSPRSGDLSVYWYQQSLDQGLQFLIQYYNGEERAKGNILERFSAQQFPDLHSELNLSSLELGDSALYFCASSVGLSGSTDTQYFGPGTRLTVL.